This T cell receptor beta chain was identified during a study of a mutant IDH1 vaccine in newly diagnosed glioma. The CDR3 spans 15 residues. Germline CDR1 and CDR2: SEHNR and FQNEAQ (reference sequence). V gave up 1 base and J gave up 1 base, with 11 bases separating them. The time point here: week 23, last vaccination. All doses held 300 ug of mutant IDH1 20-mer peptide, with topical imiquimod. Here immunoSEQ multiplex PCR was the method, and the copy in TCRdb shows in-frame clones only, minus some. The sample yields approximately 60,000 clones, over 70% seen once. As for this clone: Its antigen is not known.

The receptor was derived from a man in his forties with glioma. The chain is built from TRBV7-9 and TRBJ2-7; TRBD1 might be the D (5 bases). This sample comprised PBMCs, obtained from a glioma patient whose treatment included an IDH1 peptide vaccine. In DNA, the CDR3 is TGTGCCAGCAGCTTAGTCGCAGGGATGTCCTACGAGCAGTACTTC. This encodes CASSLVAGMSYEQYF.